A selection of T cell receptor beta chains follows, all from one sample in a study of blood T cell repertoires in COVID-19. TCRdb keeps only in-frame clones here, not all; method: immunoSEQ multiplex PCR. This table holds fewer than 250,000 clones, 75% to 85% found once. The sequencing input was peripheral blood. These receptor sequences come from a human donor in a cohort sampled during active COVID-19. CDR3s include the opening cysteine and the closing phenylalanine or tryptophan. The D gene is left open where the match is weak. Clone size is shown for a subset of rows, as once, few, many or a class of expanded clone.

D	V	size	J	length	DNA	CDR3
NA	TRBV20-1	NA	TRBJ2-7	12	TGCAGTGCTAGTTCCCGTTCCTACGAGCAGTACTTC	CSASSRSYEQYF
NA	TRBV10-3	NA	TRBJ1-4	15	TGTGCCATCAGTGGGAGCGACAGAGATAATGAAAAACTGTTTTTT	CAISGSDRDNEKLFF
TRBD1	TRBV5-6	once	TRBJ2-7	15	TGTGCCAGCAGCTGGGGACAGGGGGCCGCCTACGAGCAGTACTTC	CASSWGQGAAYEQYF
TRBD1	TRBV6-6	few	TRBJ1-2	16	TGTGCCAGCAGTCCGACAGGGGGCCCTTCTAACTATGGCTACACCTTC	CASSPTGGPSNYGYTF
NA	TRBV14	NA	TRBJ1-6	13	TGTGCCAGCAGCCAAACAGGAAATTCACCCCTCCACTTT	CASSQTGNSPLHF
NA	TRBV9	NA	TRBJ2-2	15	TGTGCCAGCAGCGTTGAACACGTGAACACCGGGGAGCTGTTTTTT	CASSVEHVNTGELFF
TRBD2	TRBV6-1	NA	TRBJ2-3	14	TGTGCCAGCAGAGGGACTAGCGGGACAGATACGCAGTATTTT	CASRGTSGTDTQYF
NA	TRBV7-9	NA	TRBJ1-1	13	TGTGCCAGCAGCTCAATAGCGAACACTGAAGCTTTCTTT	CASSSIANTEAFF
NA	TRBV19	many	TRBJ2-7	13	TGTGCCAGTAGTATAGCTTTAGAGGGAGAGCAGTACTTC	CASSIALEGEQYF
TRBD1	TRBV11-2	NA	TRBJ1-3	15	TGTGCCAGCAGCTCCCAGGGGGCGCATGGAAACACCATATATTTT	CASSSQGAHGNTIYF
TRBD1	TRBV12-5	NA	TRBJ2-7	11	TGTGCCTCAGGGGGCTCCTACGAGCAGTACTTC	CASGGSYEQYF
NA	TRBV30	once	TRBJ1-5	14	TGTGCCTGGAACGTACGAGGGAGAGCGCAGCCCCAGCATTTT	CAWNVRGRAQPQHF
TRBD1	TRBV6-5	NA	TRBJ1-6	15	TGTGCCAGCGGTCCCGACAGGGGGCTGGGGTCACCCCTCCACTTT	CASGPDRGLGSPLHF
TRBD2	TRBV5-1	NA	TRBJ2-1	15	TGCGCCAGCAGTTTGGGACTAGCGGGCTACAATGAGCAGTTCTTC	CASSLGLAGYNEQFF
NA	TRBV27	once	TRBJ1-6	13	TGTGCCAGCAGTACCCGAGGGAATTCACCCCTCCACTTT	CASSTRGNSPLHF
NA	TRBV19	NA	TRBJ1-1	12	TGTGCCAGTAGGGGGCCCCCCTCTGAAGCTTTCTTT	CASRGPPSEAFF
NA	TRBV5-1	few	TRBJ2-2	17	TGCGCCAGCAGCCCTCGCCCGGGTGGTGGTGACACCGGGGAGCTGTTTTTT	CASSPRPGGGDTGELFF
NA	TRBV7-9	NA	TRBJ2-7	15	TGTGCCAGCAGCTTAAGTCGACAGGCCCCCGGCGAGCAGTACTTC	CASSLSRQAPGEQYF
TRBD1	TRBV25-1	NA	TRBJ2-7	13	TGTGCCAGCGCGGGACAGGGTATGGGTGAGCAGTACTTC	CASAGQGMGEQYF
NA	TRBV5-1	NA	TRBJ2-3	18	TGCGCCAGCAGCTTGGGTGACAGGATATTAGCGAGCACAGATACGCAGTATTTT	CASSLGDRILASTDTQYF
TRBD1	TRBV6-1	NA	TRBJ1-2	14	TGTGCCAGCAGTGAGACAGGGGGCGCCTATGGCTACACCTTC	CASSETGGAYGYTF
TRBD1	TRBV5-8	NA	TRBJ2-2	15	TGTGCCAGCAGCTTGGGACAGGGTTTTACCGGGGAGCTGTTTTTT	CASSLGQGFTGELFF
TRBD2	TRBV11-3	NA	TRBJ2-1	15	TGTGCCAGCAGCTTAGCGGCGGGGGGGCCGATGGAGCAGTTCTTC	CASSLAAGGPMEQFF
TRBD2	TRBV10-2	NA	TRBJ2-6	19	TGCGCCAGCAGTGAGTCGGGACTAGCCTCCTACTCTGGGGCCAACGTCCTGACTTTC	CASSESGLASYSGANVLTF
NA	TRBV10-3	NA	TRBJ1-1	14	TGTGCCATCAGCCCCGGAGGGCTTGGGACTGAAGCTTTCTTT	CAISPGGLGTEAFF
NA	TRBV11-2	NA	TRBJ2-7	15	TGTGCCAGCAGCTTTACAACGACCCCAGGGCACGAGCAGTACTTC	CASSFTTTPGHEQYF
NA	TRBV15	NA	TRBJ1-2	15	TGTGCCACCAGCAGAGGCGGCTCTCAGCGCTATGGCTACACCTTC	CATSRGGSQRYGYTF
NA	TRBV10-3	NA	TRBJ1-2	14	TGTGCCATCAGCGGTAGGGGCTTCTCAGATGGCTACACCTTC	CAISGRGFSDGYTF
TRBD2	TRBV10-3	NA	TRBJ2-5	14	TGTGCCATCAGTCTAGCGGGAGGACAAGAGACCCAGTACTTC	CAISLAGGQETQYF
TRBD1	TRBV6-1	NA	TRBJ1-2	16	TGTGCCAGCAGTGTACACAGGGGCACTACTAACTATGGCTACACCTTC	CASSVHRGTTNYGYTF
TRBD1	TRBV6-5	NA	TRBJ2-1	13	TGTGCCACCGGGACAGTGGTCTACAATGAGCAGTTCTTC	CATGTVVYNEQFF
NA	TRBV7-3	NA	TRBJ2-2	15	TGTGCCAGCACCCCAGGGTCAGGGAACACCGGGGAGCTGTTTTTT	CASTPGSGNTGELFF
TRBD1	TRBV19	NA	TRBJ2-5	15	TGTGCCAGCCTGAAGGGACAGGGTGGCCAAGAGACCCAGTACTTC	CASLKGQGGQETQYF
NA	TRBV28	NA	TRBJ1-6	16	TGTGCCAGCAGCGCCCCGGCAGGGGTTGGTAATTCACCCCTCCACTTT	CASSAPAGVGNSPLHF
TRBD1	TRBV3-1/TRBV3-2	NA	TRBJ1-6	16	TGTGCCAGCAGCCAACAGACAGGGGGTGGTAATTCACCCCTCCACTTT	CASSQQTGGGNSPLHF
NA	TRBV12-3/TRBV12-4	NA	TRBJ1-2	13	TGTGCCAGCACCTGGGAGCCCTCCTATGGCTACACCTTC	CASTWEPSYGYTF
NA	TRBV9	NA	TRBJ1-2	13	TGTGCCAGCAGCCGAGGGGGGGAAGGTGGCTACACCTTC	CASSRGGEGGYTF
NA	TRBV5-1	NA	TRBJ2-1	13	TGCGCCAGCAGCTCGGGACACTACAATGAGCAGTTCTTC	CASSSGHYNEQFF
TRBD2	TRBV9	NA	TRBJ2-3	16	TGTGCCAGCAGCCCCTCCCAGCGGGGGGGCAGGGATACGCAGTATTTT	CASSPSQRGGRDTQYF
TRBD1	TRBV5-8	NA	TRBJ2-3	16	TGTGCCAGCAGCCCGGCGCGTCAGGGGGTCACAGATACGCAGTATTTT	CASSPARQGVTDTQYF
NA	TRBV5-4	few	TRBJ2-7	12	TGTGCCAGCAGCTTCAGGGCCTACGAGCAGTACTTC	CASSFRAYEQYF
TRBD1	TRBV6-2/TRBV6-3	NA	TRBJ1-2	16	TGTGCCAGCAGCTTCGCAGAGGACAGGGCCTTCTATGGCTACACCTTC	CASSFAEDRAFYGYTF
NA	TRBV29-1	NA	TRBJ2-5	12	TGCAGCGTCGCCCCGGGAAAAGAGACCCAGTACTTC	CSVAPGKETQYF
NA	TRBV27	NA	TRBJ2-5	14	TGTGCCAGCAGAGATCCGGGTCGTTGGGAGACCCAGTACTTC	CASRDPGRWETQYF
NA	TRBV19	NA	TRBJ2-6	13	TGTGCCAGTAGTGCGACAGGGGCCAACGTCCTGACTTTC	CASSATGANVLTF
NA	TRBV5-1	NA	TRBJ2-7	15	TGCGCCAGCAGACCCCTCGGGACAAGCTCCTACGAGCAGTACTTC	CASRPLGTSSYEQYF
NA	TRBV24-1	NA	TRBJ2-1	17	TGTGCCACCAGTGCCCTATCGAGGATCTACTCCTACAATGAGCAGTTCTTC	CATSALSRIYSYNEQFF
TRBD1	TRBV18	once	TRBJ2-7	15	TGTGCCAGCTCACCCTGGGACAGGGGCTCCTACGAGCAGTACTTC	CASSPWDRGSYEQYF
TRBD1	TRBV25-1	NA	TRBJ1-6	15	TGTGCCAGCAGAGTAAGGGACAGGGGGAATTCACCCCTCCACTTT	CASRVRDRGNSPLHF
TRBD1	TRBV7-2	few	TRBJ1-1	12	TGTGCCAGCAGCCGTCCGGGACAGATGGCTTTCTTT	CASSRPGQMAFF
NA	TRBV27	NA	TRBJ2-1	13	TGTGCCAGCAGTTTCCTCTCCTACAATGAGCAGTTCTTC	CASSFLSYNEQFF
TRBD1	TRBV6-4	NA	TRBJ1-2	17	TGTGCCAGCAGTGACTCGATTAACAGGGGGCCTAACTATGGCTACACCTTC	CASSDSINRGPNYGYTF
NA	TRBV18	few	TRBJ1-3	14	TGTGCCAGCTCACTTGACAGTCCTGGAAACACCATATATTTT	CASSLDSPGNTIYF
NA	TRBV6-4	NA	TRBJ2-2	14	TGTGCCAGCAGCGCCCAGGGGGGCACCGGGGAGCTGTTTTTT	CASSAQGGTGELFF
TRBD1	TRBV28	NA	TRBJ1-1	16	TGTGCCAGCAGATCCTCAGGGGGCGCGGAGAACACTGAAGCTTTCTTT	CASRSSGGAENTEAFF